This T cell receptor beta chain came from a study of response to subunit inactivated influenza vaccine. Study-wide results and caveats: The authors suggested that few new T cells are recruited per seasonal influenza vaccination.

TCRdb reanalysed the RT-PCR reads using MiXCR and keeps one entry per CDR3 protein. This table has approximately 680,000 distinct CDR3 sequences, approximately 14% appearing once. Regarding this clonotype: The antigen is unknown.

From germline, CDR1 is MDHEN and CDR2 SYDVKM. The CDR3 totals 12 residues. The V gene lost 8 bases and the J gene lost 5 bases, with 12 bases spanning the gap. This receptor was obtained from a man aged 45-65 years who received an inactivated influenza vaccine. Specimen: PBMCs from blood, collected 11 to 12 days after vaccination. The chain couples TRBV28 to TRBJ1-2; possible D gene TRBD1, 6 bases. The CDR3 region is CASGGGVYGYTF. CDR3 bases: TGTGCCAGCGGGGGGGGCGTATATGGCTACACCTTC.